The rows below give T cell receptor beta chains drawn from one sample of a study of monozygotic twins with inflammatory bowel disease. One entry per CDR3 protein, without DNA, is what TCRdb gives after re-calling the 5' RACE reads. The sample holds fewer than 110,000 distinct CDR3 sequences. The material sequenced was blood. The origin of the receptors is a human donor with ulcerative colitis or Crohn's disease, or a healthy co-twin of an affected twin (not recorded which). Both conserved end residues are part of each CDR3. Fields, in order: CDR3 protein, V gene, J gene.

CDR3aa: CSARDRPGQTYEQYF
v_gene: TRBV20-1
j_gene: TRBJ2-7

CDR3aa: CASRPSTGANYGYTF
v_gene: TRBV6-1
j_gene: TRBJ1-2

CDR3aa: CASSLEQGVNSPLHF
v_gene: TRBV7-2
j_gene: TRBJ1-6

CDR3aa: CSVCSSSAETQYF
v_gene: TRBV29-1
j_gene: TRBJ2-5

CDR3aa: CASSSGTIHEQYF
v_gene: TRBV7-9
j_gene: TRBJ2-7

CDR3aa: CASAGGYPSEQYF
v_gene: TRBV7-2
j_gene: TRBJ2-7

CDR3aa: CASTQGASGGYPYEQYF
v_gene: TRBV2
j_gene: TRBJ2-7

CDR3aa: CASSLVTEAFF
v_gene: TRBV7-9
j_gene: TRBJ1-1

CDR3aa: CASSHPGGGWNIQYF
v_gene: TRBV4-3
j_gene: TRBJ2-4

CDR3aa: CASSLTTLQETQYF
v_gene: TRBV7-2
j_gene: TRBJ2-5

CDR3aa: CASSPQTSGAIILRNEQFF
v_gene: TRBV11-2
j_gene: TRBJ2-1

CDR3aa: CASSQGKGTSGIYEQYF
v_gene: TRBV4-2
j_gene: TRBJ2-7

CDR3aa: CASSRTDYGYTF
v_gene: TRBV5-1
j_gene: TRBJ1-2

CDR3aa: CSARQFTTPYEQYF
v_gene: TRBV20-1
j_gene: TRBJ2-7

CDR3aa: CASSVREVADTQYF
v_gene: TRBV2
j_gene: TRBJ2-3

CDR3aa: CSARDATGRNEKLFF
v_gene: TRBV20-1
j_gene: TRBJ1-4

CDR3aa: CASSLISGAYEQYF
v_gene: TRBV27
j_gene: TRBJ2-7

CDR3aa: CASSPTGGRETQYF
v_gene: TRBV6-1
j_gene: TRBJ2-5

CDR3aa: CSARDPRRAGTTDTQYF
v_gene: TRBV20-1
j_gene: TRBJ2-3

CDR3aa: CSAREKPGWDNQPQHF
v_gene: TRBV20-1
j_gene: TRBJ1-5

CDR3aa: CASSVAGDGIQYF
v_gene: TRBV9
j_gene: TRBJ2-4

CDR3aa: CASATVGQGSNQPQHF
v_gene: TRBV19
j_gene: TRBJ1-5

CDR3aa: CASSFDRPQPQHF
v_gene: TRBV12-3/TRBV12-4
j_gene: TRBJ1-5

CDR3aa: CRLLNVNKNTEAFF
v_gene: TRBV20-1
j_gene: TRBJ1-1

CDR3aa: CSASAGERNTIYF
v_gene: TRBV20-1
j_gene: TRBJ1-3

CDR3aa: CSIRLGQGGLETQYF
v_gene: TRBV29-1
j_gene: TRBJ2-5

CDR3aa: CASSPGQTHEQYF
v_gene: TRBV9
j_gene: TRBJ2-7

CDR3aa: CASSQDRWDYNGYTF
v_gene: TRBV4-3
j_gene: TRBJ1-2

CDR3aa: CASSLETDTPYF
v_gene: TRBV5-4
j_gene: TRBJ1-1

CDR3aa: CASSIVSGRSTDTQYF
v_gene: TRBV19
j_gene: TRBJ2-3

CDR3aa: CATSGGTSGGNEQFF
v_gene: TRBV24-1
j_gene: TRBJ2-1

CDR3aa: CASSRQGGNQPQHF
v_gene: TRBV7-8
j_gene: TRBJ1-5

CDR3aa: CASSNRFKSGRASNEQYF
v_gene: TRBV21-1
j_gene: TRBJ2-7

CDR3aa: CASSLFLAGDVETQYF
v_gene: TRBV28
j_gene: TRBJ2-5

CDR3aa: CASSLLRAQETQYF
v_gene: TRBV6-5
j_gene: TRBJ2-5

CDR3aa: CASSLIGTGHYNEQFF
v_gene: TRBV3-1
j_gene: TRBJ2-1

CDR3aa: CASSLPTGTMNTEAFF
v_gene: TRBV5-1
j_gene: TRBJ1-1

CDR3aa: CSAIGLAVYEQYF
v_gene: TRBV20-1
j_gene: TRBJ2-7

CDR3aa: CASSPGAYGYGYTF
v_gene: TRBV19
j_gene: TRBJ1-2

CDR3aa: CASNAVQGGSYEQYF
v_gene: TRBV6-1
j_gene: TRBJ2-7

CDR3aa: CSVNQSGRGTDTQYF
v_gene: TRBV29-1
j_gene: TRBJ2-3

CDR3aa: CASSLVVGHEQFF
v_gene: TRBV5-1
j_gene: TRBJ2-1

CDR3aa: CASVTGQGFRQPQHF
v_gene: TRBV6-2/TRBV6-3
j_gene: TRBJ1-5

CDR3aa: CASGVGVLAGEETQYF
v_gene: TRBV5-1
j_gene: TRBJ2-5

CDR3aa: CSVGGAGGPYEQYF
v_gene: TRBV29-1
j_gene: TRBJ2-7

CDR3aa: CSAPGSDRPPEAFF
v_gene: TRBV20-1
j_gene: TRBJ1-1

CDR3aa: CASSLASAGQSNQPQHF
v_gene: TRBV7-7
j_gene: TRBJ1-5

CDR3aa: CASSMRTGAPQETQYF
v_gene: TRBV7-2
j_gene: TRBJ2-5

CDR3aa: CASSLTAGGYTF
v_gene: TRBV28
j_gene: TRBJ1-2

CDR3aa: CSRHWEAQETQYF
v_gene: TRBV20-1
j_gene: TRBJ2-5

CDR3aa: CATSREGGATDTQYF
v_gene: TRBV15
j_gene: TRBJ2-3

CDR3aa: CASSLFGGGGLNTEAFF
v_gene: TRBV5-5
j_gene: TRBJ1-1

CDR3aa: CASSLEQALLYF
v_gene: TRBV7-2
j_gene: TRBJ2-5

CDR3aa: CASRPDREGRDEKLFF
v_gene: TRBV19
j_gene: TRBJ1-4

CDR3aa: CSASTWGSRPYEQYF
v_gene: TRBV20-1
j_gene: TRBJ2-7

CDR3aa: CASSLAGATYEQYF
v_gene: TRBV12-3/TRBV12-4
j_gene: TRBJ2-7

CDR3aa: CASSFSTGGARGNQPQHF
v_gene: TRBV7-8
j_gene: TRBJ1-5

CDR3aa: CASSEALFQAFF
v_gene: TRBV11-2
j_gene: TRBJ1-1

CDR3aa: CASSFRTASTDTQYF
v_gene: TRBV7-2
j_gene: TRBJ2-3

CDR3aa: CASRNPGTADTQYF
v_gene: TRBV12-3/TRBV12-4
j_gene: TRBJ2-3